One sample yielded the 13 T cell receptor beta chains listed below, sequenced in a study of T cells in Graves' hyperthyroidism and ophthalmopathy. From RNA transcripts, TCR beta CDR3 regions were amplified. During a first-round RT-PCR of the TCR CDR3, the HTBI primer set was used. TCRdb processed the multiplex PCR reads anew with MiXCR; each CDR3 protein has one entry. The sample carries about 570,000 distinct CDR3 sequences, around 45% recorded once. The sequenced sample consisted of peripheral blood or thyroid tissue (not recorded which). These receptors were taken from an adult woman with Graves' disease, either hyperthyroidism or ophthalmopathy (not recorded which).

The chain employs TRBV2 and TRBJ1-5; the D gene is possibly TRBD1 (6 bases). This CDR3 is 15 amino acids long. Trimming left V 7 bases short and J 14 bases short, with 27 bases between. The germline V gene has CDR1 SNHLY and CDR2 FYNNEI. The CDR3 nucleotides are TGTGCCAGCAATGCCCCCACAGGAAGGGGGAGGCACGAGCATTTT. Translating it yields CASNAPTGRGRHEHF.

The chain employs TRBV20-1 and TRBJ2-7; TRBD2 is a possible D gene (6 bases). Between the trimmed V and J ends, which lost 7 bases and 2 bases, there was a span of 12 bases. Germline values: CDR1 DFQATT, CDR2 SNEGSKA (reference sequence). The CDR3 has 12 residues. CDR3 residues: CSVPGVPYEQYF. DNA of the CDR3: TGCAGTGTTCCGGGAGTCCCCTACGAGCAGTACTTC.

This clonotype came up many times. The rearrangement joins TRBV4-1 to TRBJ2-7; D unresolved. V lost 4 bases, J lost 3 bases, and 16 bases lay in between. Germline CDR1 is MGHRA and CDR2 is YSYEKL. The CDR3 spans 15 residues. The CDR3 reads CASSLRLDLNYEQYF. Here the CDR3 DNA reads TGCGCCAGCAGCCTCCGACTCGATCTAAACTACGAGCAGTACTTC.

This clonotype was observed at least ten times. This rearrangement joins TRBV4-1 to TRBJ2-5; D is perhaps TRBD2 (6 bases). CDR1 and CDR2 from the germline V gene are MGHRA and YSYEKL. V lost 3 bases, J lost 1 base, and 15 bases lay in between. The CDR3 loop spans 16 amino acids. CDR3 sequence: CASSHPAAGRQETQYF. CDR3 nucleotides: TGCGCCAGCAGCCATCCTGCGGCGGGGCGCCAAGAGACCCAGTACTTC.

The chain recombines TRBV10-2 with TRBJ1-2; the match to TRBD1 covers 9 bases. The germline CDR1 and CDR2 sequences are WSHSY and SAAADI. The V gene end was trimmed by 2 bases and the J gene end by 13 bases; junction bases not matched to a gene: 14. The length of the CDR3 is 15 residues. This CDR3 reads CASSEGQGSTSGCTF. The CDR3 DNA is TGCGCCAGCAGTGAGGGACAGGGGAGTACTTCAGGTTGCACCTTC.

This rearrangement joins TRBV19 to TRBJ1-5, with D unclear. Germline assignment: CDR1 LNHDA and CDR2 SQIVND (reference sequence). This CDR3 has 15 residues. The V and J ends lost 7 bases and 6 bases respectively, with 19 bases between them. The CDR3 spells CASKATVVYPQPQHF. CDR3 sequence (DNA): TGTGCCAGTAAAGCCACAGTGGTATACCCTCAGCCCCAGCATTTT.

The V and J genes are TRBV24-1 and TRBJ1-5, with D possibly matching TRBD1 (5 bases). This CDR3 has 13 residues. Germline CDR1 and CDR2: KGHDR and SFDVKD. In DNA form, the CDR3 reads TGTGCTAGTTTCGACAGTCCCTATCAGCCCCAGCATTTT. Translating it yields CASFDSPYQPQHF.

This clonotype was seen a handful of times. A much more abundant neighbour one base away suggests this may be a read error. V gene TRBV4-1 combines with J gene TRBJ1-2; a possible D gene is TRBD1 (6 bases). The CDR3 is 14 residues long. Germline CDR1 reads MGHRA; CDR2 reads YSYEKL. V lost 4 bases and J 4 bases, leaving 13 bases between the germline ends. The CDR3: CASSPIQGIYGYTF. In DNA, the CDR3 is TGCGCCAGCAGCCCAATACAGGGAATCTATGGCTACACCTTC.

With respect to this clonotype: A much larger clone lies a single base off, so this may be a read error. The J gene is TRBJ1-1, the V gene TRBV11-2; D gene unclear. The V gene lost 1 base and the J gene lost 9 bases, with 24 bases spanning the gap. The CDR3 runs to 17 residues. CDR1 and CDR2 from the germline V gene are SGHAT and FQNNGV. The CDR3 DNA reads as TGTGCCAGCAGCTTAGGTGTAGGGAGGAATTCTCGGGAGAAAGCTTTCTTT. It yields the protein CASSLGVGRNSREKAFF. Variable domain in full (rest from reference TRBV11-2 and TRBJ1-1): EAGVAQSPRYKIIEKRQSVAFWCNPISGHATLYWYQQILGQGPKLLIQFQNNGVVDDSQLPKDRFSAERLKGVDSTLKIQPAKLEDSAVYLCASSLGVGRNSREKAFFGQGTRLTVV.

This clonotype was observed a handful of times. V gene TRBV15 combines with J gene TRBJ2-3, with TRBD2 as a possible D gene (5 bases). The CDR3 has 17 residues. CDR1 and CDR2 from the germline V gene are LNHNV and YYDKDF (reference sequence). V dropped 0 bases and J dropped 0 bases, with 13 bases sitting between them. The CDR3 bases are TGTGCCACCAGCAGAGATGAGGGAGCGTTTAGCACAGATACGCAGTATTTT. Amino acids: CATSRDEGAFSTDTQYF. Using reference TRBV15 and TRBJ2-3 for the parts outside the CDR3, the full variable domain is DAMVIQNPRYQVTQFGKPVTLSCSQTLNHNVMYWYQQKSSQAPKLLFHYYDKDFNNEADTPDNFQSRRPNTSFCFLDIRSPGLGDTAMYLCATSRDEGAFSTDTQYFGPGTRLTVL.

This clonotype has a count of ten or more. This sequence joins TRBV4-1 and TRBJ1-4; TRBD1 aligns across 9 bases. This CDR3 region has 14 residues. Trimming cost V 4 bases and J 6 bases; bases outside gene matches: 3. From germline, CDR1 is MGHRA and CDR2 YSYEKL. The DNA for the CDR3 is TGCGCCAGCAGCCGATGGGACAGGGATGAAAAACTGTTTTTT. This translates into CASSRWDRDEKLFF.

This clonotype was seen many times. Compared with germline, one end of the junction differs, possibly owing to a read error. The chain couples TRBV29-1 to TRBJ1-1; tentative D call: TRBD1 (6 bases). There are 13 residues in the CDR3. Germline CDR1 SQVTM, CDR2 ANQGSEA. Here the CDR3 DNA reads TGCAGCGTGGAAGGACAGCTGAACACTGAAGCTTTCTTT. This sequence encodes CSVEGQLNTEAFF.

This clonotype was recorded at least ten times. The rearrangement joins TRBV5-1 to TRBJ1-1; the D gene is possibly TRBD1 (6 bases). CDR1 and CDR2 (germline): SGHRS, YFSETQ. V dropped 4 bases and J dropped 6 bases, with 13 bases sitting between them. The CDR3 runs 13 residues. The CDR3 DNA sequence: TGCGCCAGCAGCACAGGGACATCCGCTGAAGCTTTCTTT. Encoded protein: CASSTGTSAEAFF.